Below, 10 T cell receptor beta chains from the same sample are listed, as sequenced in a study of blood T cell repertoires in COVID-19 (dated by TCRdb to about 2020). Libraries were constructed by the immunoSEQ multiplex PCR assay. Imported from immuneACCESS, the table was reduced by TCRdb to in-frame sequences with V and J called. These copies leave out some clones; in studies compared against another copy, an unresolved V gene accounts for under half, and the cause of the remainder is not known. The sample includes around 17,000 clones, with roughly 89% observed a single time. Around 4% of the sample is taken by the ten largest. The sequencing sample was made of peripheral blood. Every receptor here comes from a man aged 60 to 75 with active COVID-19.

CDR3 sequence: CASSRSLTSGGSTDTQYF. Written as DNA, the CDR3 is TGTGCCAGCAGCCGATCCTTGACTAGCGGGGGATCCACAGATACGCAGTATTTT. This chain connects TRBV5-4 to TRBJ2-3, with 12 nucleotides matching TRBD2. V was pared by 4 bases and J by 2 bases, with 11 bases of the junction left unmatched. CDR1 and CDR2 from the germline V gene are SGHNT and YYREEE (reference sequence). The CDR3 length is 18 residues.

The chain carries TRBV5-4 and TRBJ2-5; possible D gene TRBD2, 5 bases. The CDR3 covers 14 residues. The germline V and J ends were trimmed by 5 bases and 3 bases, with 14 bases remaining between them. Germline CDR1 and CDR2: SGHNT and YYREEE (reference sequence). The chain's CDR3 is CASRERDWEETQYF. DNA for the CDR3: TGTGCCAGCAGAGAGAGGGATTGGGAAGAGACCCAGTACTTC.

This chain connects TRBV3-1 (or the pseudogene TRBV3-2) to TRBJ1-6, with 9 bases aligning to TRBD1. CDR1 is LGHDT and CDR2 is YNNKEL in the germline V gene (reference sequence). V was clipped by 2 bases and J by 5 bases; unmatched bases: 1. This CDR3 is built from 15 residues. The CDR3 reads CASSQWDRDNSPLHF. In nucleotides, the CDR3 is TGTGCCAGCAGCCAATGGGACAGGGATAATTCACCCCTCCACTTT.

The genes are TRBV6-5 and TRBJ2-5, with TRBD2 as a possible D gene (7 bases). Germline CDR1 reads MNHEY; CDR2 reads SVGAGI. The V gene lost 6 bases and the J gene lost 5 bases, with 16 bases spanning the gap. The CDR3 covers 14 residues. The CDR3 DNA reads TGTGCCAGCAGCATAGTGGGGGGGCATGAGACCCAGTACTTC. It yields the protein CASSIVGGHETQYF.

This clone was observed once. The chain employs TRBV14 and TRBJ1-2; TRBD1 aligns across 10 bases. The CDR3 is 14 residues long. Per the germline V gene, CDR1 is SGHDN and CDR2 is FVKESK. The V and J ends lost 5 bases and 4 bases, in that order; junction bases with no gene match: 4. Here the CDR3 reads CASSSGQGIYGYTF. CDR3 in DNA: TGTGCCAGCAGCTCGGGACAGGGGATCTATGGCTACACCTTC.

The chain couples TRBV12-3 or TRBV12-4 to TRBJ2-7; 7 positions match TRBD1. The CDR3 loop spans 13 amino acids. V shed 5 bases, J shed 2 bases, and the junction held 3 bases outside the gene matches. CDR3 residues: CASSPGTAYEQYF. For the CDR3, the DNA is TGTGCCAGCAGTCCCGGGACAGCCTACGAGCAGTACTTC.

The chain carries TRBV7-2 and TRBJ2-2; D perhaps matches TRBD2 (6 bases). CDR1 SGHTA and CDR2 FQGNSA come from the germline V gene. The V end lost 1 base, the J end lost 5 bases, and 11 bases lay between the germline ends. This CDR3 has 15 amino acids. CDR3 sequence (DNA): TGTGCCAGCAGCTTAGTGAACGGAGGGACCGGGGAGCTGTTTTTT. Translating gives CASSLVNGGTGELFF.

The chain is built from TRBV2 and TRBJ1-4; D not certain. The germline gives CDR1 SNHLY, CDR2 FYNNEI. The length of the CDR3 is 13 residues. V lost 5 bases, J lost 4 bases, and 8 bases lay in between. CDR3: CASSPLYNEKLFF. In DNA, the CDR3 is TGTGCCAGCAGTCCTCTCTATAATGAAAAACTGTTTTTT. The complete variable domain, with remaining parts taken from reference TRBV2 and TRBJ1-4, reads EPEVTQTPSHQVTQMGQEVILRCVPISNHLYFYWYRQILGQKVEFLVSFYNNEISEKSEIFDDQFSVERPDGSNFTLKIRSTKLEDSAMYFCASSPLYNEKLFFGSGTQLSVL.

This clone appeared a single time. The CDR3 sequence is CASSLDPFTEAFF. The DNA of the CDR3 is TGTGCCAGCAGCTTAGACCCCTTCACTGAAGCTTTCTTT. The chain carries TRBV11-2 and TRBJ1-1; D gene ambiguous. CDR3 size: 13 residues. Germline assignment: CDR1 SGHAT and CDR2 FQNNGV. V was cut by 0 bases and J by 4 bases, with 6 bases left in between.

The rearrangement joins TRBV24-1 to TRBJ2-2, with D maybe TRBD1 (5 bases). The ends were cut back, 5 bases at V and 0 bases at J, with 6 bases in the middle. This CDR3 is built from 14 residues. Per germline, CDR1 KGHDR and CDR2 SFDVKD. This CDR3 is CATSVGANTGELFF. CDR3 nucleotides: TGTGCCACCAGTGTAGGGGCGAACACCGGGGAGCTGTTTTTT.